Listed below are T cell receptor beta chains from one sample, sequenced in a study of T cell repertoires in cytomegalovirus infection. Which antigens these TCRs recognize remains unknown. TCRdb reanalysed the reads using MiXCR and keeps one entry per CDR3 protein. The table shows about 920,000 distinct CDR3 sequences, with more than 25% occurring only once. Source: cultured CD8+ T cells from PBMCs, taken from culture after CMV antigen stimulation. These receptors were collected from a human donor in good health (CMV status not recorded). Some clones in this sample may be carry-over from other donors' samples. Both conserved end residues are part of each CDR3. The order of the fields is D gene, V gene, clone size, J gene, CDR3 protein, CDR3 DNA. The D gene is left open where the match is weak. Clone size is stated in some rows and not others, as once, few, many or a class when expanded.

>.|TRBV28|.|TRBJ2-3
CASSSAGGRETDTQYF
TGTGCCAGCAGTTCCGCGGGCGGCAGGGAGACAGATACGCAGTATTTT
>TRBD1|TRBV6-2/TRBV6-3|.|TRBJ2-3
CASSYSGTGVADTQYF
TGTGCCAGCAGTTACTCCGGGACAGGGGTGGCAGATACGCAGTATTTT
>.|TRBV6-4|.|TRBJ2-3
CATRRGSTDTQYF
TGTGCCACCCGAAGAGGGAGCACAGATACGCAGTATTTT
>.|TRBV6-1|.|TRBJ2-5
CASSDEGLETQYF
TGTGCCAGCAGTGATGAGGGGCTGGAGACCCAGTACTTC
>TRBD1|TRBV2|.|TRBJ1-1
CASSESDRGLSTEAFF
TGTGCCAGCAGTGAAAGTGACAGGGGTCTGAGCACTGAAGCTTTCTTT
>TRBD2|TRBV12-3/TRBV12-4|.|TRBJ2-2
CASSFLLAGGSNTGELFF
TGTGCCAGCAGTTTTTTACTAGCGGGGGGCTCGAACACCGGGGAGCTGTTTTTT
>.|TRBV5-6|few|TRBJ1-5
CASSLSGLGQPQHF
TGTGCCAGCAGCTTGTCGGGACTTGGCCAGCCCCAGCATTTT
>TRBD1|TRBV7-9|few|TRBJ2-7
CASSVGDRVSYEQYF
TGTGCCAGCAGCGTAGGTGACAGGGTATCCTACGAGCAGTACTTC
>.|TRBV2|.|TRBJ2-6
CAKTSMTGRSSGANVLTF
TGTGCCAAGACCTCGATGACGGGGAGAAGCTCTGGGGCCAACGTCCTGACTTTC
>.|TRBV6-2/TRBV6-3|.|TRBJ2-7
CASSYLGESYEQYF
TGTGCCAGCAGTTACCTTGGGGAGTCCTACGAGCAGTACTTC
>TRBD1|TRBV12-5|many|TRBJ1-5
CASGHLTGNNQPQHF
TGTGCTAGTGGCCACCTGACAGGGAACAATCAGCCCCAGCATTTT
>TRBD2|TRBV5-6|.|TRBJ2-3
CASSLAFSSGGSTDTQYF
TGTGCCAGCAGCTTGGCTTTCTCTAGCGGGGGGAGCACAGATACGCAGTATTTT
>TRBD1|TRBV6-8|.|TRBJ1-2
CASSRDRDYGYTF
TGTGCCAGCAGTCGGGACAGAGACTATGGCTACACCTTC
>TRBD1|TRBV7-6|.|TRBJ2-1
CASSLAPGTGYEQFF
TGTGCTAGCAGCTTAGCTCCCGGGACAGGCTACGAGCAGTTCTTC
>.|TRBV6-5|once|TRBJ2-1
CASSYSSQVAFNEQFF
TGTGCCAGCAGTTACTCGAGCCAGGTGGCCTTCAATGAGCAGTTCTTC
>TRBD1|TRBV9|.|TRBJ1-2
CASSERTGYLGGYTF
TGTGCCAGCAGCGAGAGGACAGGGTATTTGGGAGGCTACACCTTC
>TRBD2|TRBV6-1|many|TRBJ2-3
CASRSSGGSSTDTQYF
TGTGCCAGCAGAAGTAGCGGGGGGTCTAGCACAGATACGCAGTATTTT
>.|TRBV6-5|.|TRBJ2-5
CASSYSAGVEETQYF
TGTGCCAGCAGTTACTCGGCAGGGGTAGAAGAGACCCAGTACTTC
>.|TRBV20-1|.|TRBJ1-2
CSARDSVGPNYGYTF
TGCAGTGCTAGAGACTCAGTAGGACCGAACTATGGCTACACCTTC
>TRBD2|TRBV24-1|.|TRBJ2-1
CATSDLGGGADEQFF
TGTGCCACCAGTGATTTAGGCGGGGGGGCAGATGAGCAGTTCTTC
>.|TRBV5-6|few|TRBJ1-2
CASTSGGLKGANNYGYTF
TGTGCCAGCACCTCTGGAGGGTTAAAGGGAGCTAACAACTATGGCTACACCTTC
>TRBD2|TRBV10-3|.|TRBJ2-3
CAISGLAGASYSDTQYF
TGTGCCATCAGTGGTTTAGCGGGGGCGTCTTATTCCGATACGCAGTATTTT
>.|TRBV7-6|.|TRBJ2-3
CASSSIGTDTQYF
TGTGCCAGCAGCTCCATCGGCACAGATACGCAGTATTTT
>.|TRBV20-1|.|TRBJ2-3
CSASSLVGVDTDTQYF
TGCAGTGCTAGTTCACTGGTGGGGGTTGACACAGATACGCAGTATTTT